The 8 T cell receptor beta chains reported below all come from one sample, sequenced in a study of T cells in Graves' hyperthyroidism and ophthalmopathy (dated by TCRdb to between 2018 and 2021). Libraries were prepared through multiplex PCR. The data were produced on an Illumina HiSeq 2000. Amplification of TCR beta CDR3 regions was carried out from RNA transcripts. A first-round RT-PCR of the TCR CDR3 used the HTBI primer set with the Qiagen OneStep RT-PCR kit. TCRdb ran its own pipeline on the public reads, namely fastp trimming at Q25 and MiXCR clone calling, and kept in-frame beta chains. Entries are consolidated by CDR3 protein sequence, retaining the most common genes and DNA. Recorded for this sample are around 800,000 distinct CDR3 sequences; around 39% of them occurred a single time. The ten top clones hold 8.9% of the sample. The sample comprised blood. These receptor sequences come from a young man with Graves' hyperthyroidism.

V is TRBV12-3 or TRBV12-4 and J is TRBJ1-1, with D perhaps TRBD1 (5 bases). The ends were cut back, 10 bases at V and 0 bases at J, with 12 bases in the middle. This CDR3 contains 13 residues. The CDR3 is CAIKRQLNTEAFF. Written as DNA, the CDR3 is TGTGCCATCAAAAGACAGTTGAACACTGAAGCTTTCTTT.

This CDR3 is CASSVGLQGLEQYF. The CDR3 region has the DNA TGTGCCAGCAGCGTAGGCCTCCAGGGGCTCGAGCAGTACTTC. The chain has TRBV9 and TRBJ2-7; TRBD1 is a possible D gene (6 bases). Per germline, CDR1 SGDLS and CDR2 YYNGEE. Trimming removed 0 bases at V and 6 bases at J, with 13 bases between. The CDR3 totals 14 residues.

The chain links TRBV5-4 to TRBJ2-7; the D is unclear. This CDR3 comprises 13 residues. Germline assignment: CDR1 SGHNT and CDR2 YYREEE (reference sequence). Trimming removed 0 bases from V and 7 bases from J, with 11 bases in between. The DNA for the CDR3 is TGTGCCAGCAGCTTGGAGGCTAGTTTTGAGCAGTACTTC. Translation: CASSLEASFEQYF. Based on the CDR3 plus reference TRBV5-4 and TRBJ2-7, the full variable domain is ETGVTQSPTHLIKTRGQQVTLRCSSQSGHNTVSWYQQALGQGPQFIFQYYREEENGRGNFPPRFSGLQFPNYSSELNVNALELDDSALYLCASSLEASFEQYFGPGTRLTVT.

This clonotype was observed a handful of times. The J gene is TRBJ2-7, the V gene TRBV20-1; possibly TRBD1 or TRBD2 for D (6 bases each). This CDR3 comprises 13 residues. Looked up from germline, CDR1 is DFQATT and CDR2 is SNEGSKA (reference sequence). V shed 0 bases and J shed 4 bases, with 10 bases lying between them. CDR3 bases: TGCAGTGCTAGAGATCCGGGGGCTTACGAGCAGTACTTC. Residues: CSARDPGAYEQYF.

This clonotype has a count of ten or more. This chain links TRBV5-1 with TRBJ2-7; 7 bases map to TRBD1. The CDR3 has 14 amino acids. From germline, CDR1 is SGHRS and CDR2 YFSETQ. The junction had 11 bases not matched to a gene; V was cut back by 5 bases and J by 6 bases. CDR3 DNA sequence: TGCGCCAGCAGATCGGGACAGATTAGGGGCGAGCAGTACTTC. It codes for CASRSGQIRGEQYF.

The J gene is TRBJ2-7, the V gene TRBV5-1; D ambiguous. The CDR3 is 16 residues long. V was pared by 0 bases and J by 0 bases, with 13 bases between. Germline V gene sequence: CDR1 SGHRS, CDR2 YFSETQ. The CDR3, as DNA: TGCGCCAGCAGCTTGGTAAGGTCCCAGAGCTCCTACGAGCAGTACTTC. Translated, it gives CASSLVRSQSSYEQYF.

Worth noting for this clonotype: One end of the junction does not line up with germline, which may come from a read error. The CDR3 region is CASRPLGETTEAFF. The CDR3 region has the DNA TGTGCCAGCAGACCCCTCGGGGAGACCACTGAAGCCTTCTTT. The chain has TRBV6-5 and TRBJ1-1; D is ambiguous. Germline-derived CDR1 and CDR2 are MNHEY and SVGAGI. CDR3 length: 14 residues.

In this sample, this clonotype turned up many times. This chain joins TRBV29-1 and TRBJ2-2; D unresolved. This CDR3 is 14 amino acids long. CDR1 SQVTM and CDR2 ANQGSEA come from the germline V gene. Trimming took 4 bases from V and 1 from J, leaving 10 bases between them. As DNA, the CDR3 is TGCAGCGTTGCGCTACAGCGGAACACCGGGGAGCTGTTTTTT. The encoded protein is CSVALQRNTGELFF.